This entry describes one T cell receptor (beta chain). This entry is derived from a study of blood T cell repertoires in COVID-19. Study context: Sample material is recorded as cDNA or gDNA derived from T cells, B-cell-depleted T cells, or PBMCs.

Assay used: immunoSEQ multiplex PCR; TCRdb lists only in-frame clones, some missing. The sample has around 330,000 clones, about nine tenths seen once; the top ten hold around 4.8%. Two negative PCRs, clearance, or symptom resolution had been documented for recovered Cohort 3 donors. This TCR derives from a man aged 60-69 years who had recovered from COVID-19. Sequenced input: PBMCs or T cells enriched from blood (not recorded which).

CDR3 nucleotides: TGTGCCAGTAGTATCCGGGGACAGGGCAATCAGCCCCAGCATTTT. Protein sequence: CASSIRGQGNQPQHF. The chain recombines TRBV19 with TRBJ1-5, with TRBD1 identical over 8 bases. V trimming: 3 bases; J trimming: 2 bases; junction bases outside the gene matches: 3. The CDR3 totals 15 residues. CDR1 is LNHDA and CDR2 is SQIVND in the germline V gene (reference sequence).